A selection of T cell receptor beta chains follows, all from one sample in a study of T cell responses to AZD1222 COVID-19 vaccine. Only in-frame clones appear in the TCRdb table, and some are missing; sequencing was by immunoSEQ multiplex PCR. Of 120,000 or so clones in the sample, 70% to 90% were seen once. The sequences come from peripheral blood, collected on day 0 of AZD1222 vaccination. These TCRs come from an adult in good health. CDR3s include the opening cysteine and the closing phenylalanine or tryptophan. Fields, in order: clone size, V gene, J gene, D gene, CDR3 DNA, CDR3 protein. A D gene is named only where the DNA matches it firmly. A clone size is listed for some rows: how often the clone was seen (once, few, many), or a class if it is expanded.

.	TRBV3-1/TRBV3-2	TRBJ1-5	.	TGTGCCAGCAGCCAAGGCAGGCTTACAAGCAATCAGCCCCAGCATTTT	CASSQGRLTSNQPQHF
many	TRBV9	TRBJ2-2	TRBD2	TGTGCCAGCAGCGGCACTAGCGGGGTTACCGGGGAGCTGTTTTTT	CASSGTSGVTGELFF
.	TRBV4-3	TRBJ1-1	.	TGCGCCAGCAGCCGGATGACAGAAGGGCGAACTGAAGCTTTCTTT	CASSRMTEGRTEAFF
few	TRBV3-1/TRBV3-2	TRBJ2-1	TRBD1	TGTGCCAGCAGCCAAGTTCCCGGGTCCGGGACAGGGGGCCTCCGATACTACAATGAGCAGTTCTTC	CASSQVPGSGTGGLRYYNEQFF
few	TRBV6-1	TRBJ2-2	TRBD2	TGTGCCAGCAGTGTAGCGGGGGACACCGGGGAGCTGTTTTTT	CASSVAGDTGELFF
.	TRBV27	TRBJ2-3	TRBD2	TGTGCCAGCAGTTCAGCGGGAGGTGTCGCAGGTACGCAGTATTTT	CASSSAGGVAGTQYF
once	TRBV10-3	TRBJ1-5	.	TGTGCCATCAGTGGGGCGGGGGGCTCTCAGCCCCAGCATTTT	CAISGAGGSQPQHF
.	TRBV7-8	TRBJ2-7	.	TGTGCCAGCGGAGGACGAATTCCCTACGAGCAGTACTTC	CASGGRIPYEQYF
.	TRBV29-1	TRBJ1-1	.	TGCAGCGTTGAAACCAGGGCTGAAGCTTTCTTT	CSVETRAEAFF
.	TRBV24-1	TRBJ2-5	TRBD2	TGTGCCACCAGTGACCATGGACTAGTCGAGGGAGAGACCCAGTACTTC	CATSDHGLVEGETQYF
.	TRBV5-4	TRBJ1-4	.	TGTGCCAGCAGCTTGCGGGAGACGAATGAAAAACTGTTTTTT	CASSLRETNEKLFF
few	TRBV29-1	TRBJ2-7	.	TGCAGCGTTGAAGGTCGGACCTACGAGCAGTACTTC	CSVEGRTYEQYF
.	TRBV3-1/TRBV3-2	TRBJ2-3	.	TGTGCCAGCAGCCAAGATTCGACAGATACGCAGTATTTT	CASSQDSTDTQYF
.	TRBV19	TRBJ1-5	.	TGTGCCAGTAGCGGGACCCGGGACGGAGGGCAGCCCCAGCATTTT	CASSGTRDGGQPQHF
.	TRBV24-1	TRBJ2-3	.	TGTGCCACCAGTGATAGGGGGGAGTTTATAGATACGCAGTATTTT	CATSDRGEFIDTQYF
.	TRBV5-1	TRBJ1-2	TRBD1	TGCGCCAGCAGCGAACCGGGACAGGGCATTTATGGCTACACCTTC	CASSEPGQGIYGYTF
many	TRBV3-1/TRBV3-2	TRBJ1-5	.	TGTGCCAGCAGCCAAGTTCGCAATCAGCCCCAGCATTTT	CASSQVRNQPQHF
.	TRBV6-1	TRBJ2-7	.	TGTGCCAGCAGTTATCTGGACGGTGAGCAGTACTTC	CASSYLDGEQYF
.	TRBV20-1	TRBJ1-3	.	TGCAGTGAGGGGGGGAACACCATATATTTT	CSEGGNTIYF
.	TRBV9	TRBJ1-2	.	TGTGCCAGCAGCGTAGGGCAGGGGAACTATGGCTACACCTTC	CASSVGQGNYGYTF
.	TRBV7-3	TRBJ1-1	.	TGTGCCAGCAGCGCTAGGGGGGCGAACACTGAAGCTTTCTTT	CASSARGANTEAFF